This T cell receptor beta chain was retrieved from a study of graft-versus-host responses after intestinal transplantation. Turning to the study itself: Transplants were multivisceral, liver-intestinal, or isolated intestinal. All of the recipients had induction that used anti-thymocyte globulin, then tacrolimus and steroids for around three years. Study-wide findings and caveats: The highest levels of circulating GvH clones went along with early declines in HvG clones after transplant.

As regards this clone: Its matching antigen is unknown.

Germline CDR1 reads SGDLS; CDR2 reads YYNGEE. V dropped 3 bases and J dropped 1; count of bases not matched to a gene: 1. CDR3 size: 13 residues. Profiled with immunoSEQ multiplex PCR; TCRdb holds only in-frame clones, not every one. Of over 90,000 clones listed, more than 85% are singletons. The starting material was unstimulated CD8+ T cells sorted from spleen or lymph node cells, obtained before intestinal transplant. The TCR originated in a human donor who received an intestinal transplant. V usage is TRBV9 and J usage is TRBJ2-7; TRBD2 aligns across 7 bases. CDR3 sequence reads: CASSDGGSYEQYF. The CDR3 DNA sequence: TGTGCCAGCAGCGACGGGGGGTCCTACGAGCAGTACTTC. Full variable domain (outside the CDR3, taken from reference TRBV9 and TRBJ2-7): DSGVTQTPKHLITATGQRVTLRCSPRSGDLSVYWYQQSLDQGLQFLIQYYNGEERAKGNILERFSAQQFPDLHSELNLSSLELGDSALYFCASSDGGSYEQYFGPGTRLTVT.